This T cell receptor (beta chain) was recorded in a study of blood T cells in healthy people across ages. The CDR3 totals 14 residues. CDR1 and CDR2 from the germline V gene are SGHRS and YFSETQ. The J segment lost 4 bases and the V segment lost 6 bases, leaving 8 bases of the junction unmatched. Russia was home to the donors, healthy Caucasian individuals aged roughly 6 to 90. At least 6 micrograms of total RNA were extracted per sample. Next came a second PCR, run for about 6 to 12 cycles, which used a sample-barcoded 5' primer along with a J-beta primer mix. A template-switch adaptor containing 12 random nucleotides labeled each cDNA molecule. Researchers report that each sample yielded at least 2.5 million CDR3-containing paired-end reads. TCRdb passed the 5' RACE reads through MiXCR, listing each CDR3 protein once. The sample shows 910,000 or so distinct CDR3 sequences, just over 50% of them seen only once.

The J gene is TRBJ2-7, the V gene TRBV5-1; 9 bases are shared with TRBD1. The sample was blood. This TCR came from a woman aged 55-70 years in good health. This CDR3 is CASTLGTGMYEQYF. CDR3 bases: TGCGCCAGCACCTTAGGGACAGGGATGTACGAGCAGTACTTC.